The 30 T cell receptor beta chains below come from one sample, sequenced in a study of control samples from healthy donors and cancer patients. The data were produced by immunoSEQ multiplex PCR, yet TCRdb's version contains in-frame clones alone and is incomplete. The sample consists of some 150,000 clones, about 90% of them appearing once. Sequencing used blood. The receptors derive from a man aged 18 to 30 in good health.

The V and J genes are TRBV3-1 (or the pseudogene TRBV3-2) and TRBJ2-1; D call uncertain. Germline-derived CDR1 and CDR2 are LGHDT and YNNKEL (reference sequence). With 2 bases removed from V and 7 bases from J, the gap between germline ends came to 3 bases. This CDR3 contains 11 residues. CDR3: CASSQINEQFF. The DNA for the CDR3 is TGTGCCAGCAGCCAAATTAATGAGCAGTTCTTC.

The CDR3 region is CASSQGPLQGAFEKLFF. Here the CDR3 DNA reads TGCGCCAGCAGCCAAGGTCCACTACAGGGGGCGTTTGAAAAACTGTTTTTT. The chain uses TRBV4-1 and TRBJ1-4; the match to TRBD1 covers 9 bases. V gave up 1 base and J gave up 7 bases; unmatched junction bases: 10. The CDR3 consists of 17 residues. Germline CDR1 MGHRA, CDR2 YSYEKL.

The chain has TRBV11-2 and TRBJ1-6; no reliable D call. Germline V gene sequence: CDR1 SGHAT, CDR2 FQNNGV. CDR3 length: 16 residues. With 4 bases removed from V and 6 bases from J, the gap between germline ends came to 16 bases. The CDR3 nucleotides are TGTGCCAGCAGCTATACCGGACTGGAACTTAATTCACCCCTCCACTTT. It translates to CASSYTGLELNSPLHF. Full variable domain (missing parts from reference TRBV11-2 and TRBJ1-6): EAGVAQSPRYKIIEKRQSVAFWCNPISGHATLYWYQQILGQGPKLLIQFQNNGVVDDSQLPKDRFSAERLKGVDSTLKIQPAKLEDSAVYLCASSYTGLELNSPLHFGNGTRLTVT.

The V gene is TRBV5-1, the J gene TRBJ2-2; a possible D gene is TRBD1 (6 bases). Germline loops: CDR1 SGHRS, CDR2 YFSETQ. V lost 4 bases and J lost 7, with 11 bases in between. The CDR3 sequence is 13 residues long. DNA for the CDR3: TGCGCCAGCAGCGGGGGCAGTGGCGGGGAGCTGTTTTTT. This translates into CASSGGSGGELFF.

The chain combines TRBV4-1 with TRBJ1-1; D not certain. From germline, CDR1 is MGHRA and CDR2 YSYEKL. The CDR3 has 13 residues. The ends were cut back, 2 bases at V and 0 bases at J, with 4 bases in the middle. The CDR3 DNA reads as TGCGCCAGCAGCCAATTCCTGAACACTGAAGCTTTCTTT. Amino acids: CASSQFLNTEAFF.

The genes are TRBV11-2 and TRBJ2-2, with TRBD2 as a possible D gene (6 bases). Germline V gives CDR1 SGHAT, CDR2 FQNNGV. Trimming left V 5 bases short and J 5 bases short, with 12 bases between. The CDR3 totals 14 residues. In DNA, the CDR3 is TGTGCCAGCAGCCCAGTGGGAGGAACCGGGGAGCTGTTTTTT. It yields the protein CASSPVGGTGELFF.

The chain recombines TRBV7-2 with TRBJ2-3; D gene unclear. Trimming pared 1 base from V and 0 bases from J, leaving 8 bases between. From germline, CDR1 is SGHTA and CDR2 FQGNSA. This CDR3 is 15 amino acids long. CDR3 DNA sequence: TGTGCCAGCAGCTTAGTAGTGACAAGCACAGATACGCAGTATTTT. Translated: CASSLVVTSTDTQYF.

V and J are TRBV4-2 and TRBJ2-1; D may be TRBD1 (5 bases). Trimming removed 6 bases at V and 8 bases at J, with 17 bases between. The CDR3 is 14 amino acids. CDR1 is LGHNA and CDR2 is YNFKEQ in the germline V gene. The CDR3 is CASRGRLEVDEQFF. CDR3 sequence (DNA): TGTGCCAGCAGGGGGCGGCTGGAAGTTGATGAGCAGTTCTTC.

CDR3 protein: CASSSGQGRTEAFF. CDR3 in DNA: TGTGCCAGCAGTTCGGGACAGGGGAGAACTGAAGCTTTCTTT. The V and J genes are TRBV6-2 or TRBV6-3 and TRBJ1-1; TRBD1 matches 10 bases. Per the germline V gene, CDR1 is MNHEY and CDR2 is SVGEGT. CDR3 length: 14 amino acids. Germline trimming cut 4 bases from V and 5 bases from J; bases unmatched to any gene: 4.

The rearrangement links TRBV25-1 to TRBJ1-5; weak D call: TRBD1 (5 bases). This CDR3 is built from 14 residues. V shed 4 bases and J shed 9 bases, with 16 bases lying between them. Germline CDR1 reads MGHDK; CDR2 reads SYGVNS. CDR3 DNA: TGTGCCAGCAGTGTCGCGGGGGAAGGGTGGCCCCAGCATTTT. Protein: CASSVAGEGWPQHF.

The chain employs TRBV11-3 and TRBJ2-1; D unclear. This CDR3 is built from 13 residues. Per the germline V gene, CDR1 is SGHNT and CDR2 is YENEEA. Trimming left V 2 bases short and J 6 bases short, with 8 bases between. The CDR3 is CASSLSTLNEQFF. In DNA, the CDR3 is TGTGCCAGCAGCTTATCGACACTCAATGAGCAGTTCTTC.

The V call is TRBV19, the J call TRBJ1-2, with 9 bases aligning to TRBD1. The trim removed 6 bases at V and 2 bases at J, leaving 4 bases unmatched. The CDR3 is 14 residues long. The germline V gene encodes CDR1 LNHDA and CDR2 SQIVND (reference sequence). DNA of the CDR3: TGTGCCAGTAGGGCGGGACAGGGAAACTATGGCTACACCTTC. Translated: CASRAGQGNYGYTF.

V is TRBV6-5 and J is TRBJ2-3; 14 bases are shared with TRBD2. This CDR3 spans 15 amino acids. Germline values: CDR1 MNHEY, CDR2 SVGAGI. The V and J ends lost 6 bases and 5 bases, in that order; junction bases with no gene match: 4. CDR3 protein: CASRSGTSGGDTQYF. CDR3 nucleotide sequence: TGTGCCAGCAGATCCGGGACTAGCGGGGGAGATACGCAGTATTTT.

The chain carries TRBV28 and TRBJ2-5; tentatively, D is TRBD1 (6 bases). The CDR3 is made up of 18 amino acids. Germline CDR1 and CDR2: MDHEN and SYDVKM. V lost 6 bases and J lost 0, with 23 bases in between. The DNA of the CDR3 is TGTGCCAGCAGCCCGAGTTTTAAATACAGGGAACACCAAGAGACCCAGTACTTC. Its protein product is CASSPSFKYREHQETQYF. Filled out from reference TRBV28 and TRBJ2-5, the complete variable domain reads DVKVTQSSRYLVKRTGEKVFLECVQDMDHENMFWYRQDPGLGLRLIYFSYDVKMKEKGDIPEGYSVSREKKERFSLILESASTNQTSMYLCASSPSFKYREHQETQYFGPGTRLLVL.

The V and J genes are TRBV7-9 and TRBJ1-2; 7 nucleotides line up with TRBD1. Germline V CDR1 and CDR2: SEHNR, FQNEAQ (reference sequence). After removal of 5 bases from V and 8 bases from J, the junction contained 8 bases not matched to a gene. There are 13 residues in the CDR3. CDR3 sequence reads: CASSPNDRDGYTF. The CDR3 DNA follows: TGTGCCAGCAGCCCCAATGACAGGGACGGCTACACCTTC. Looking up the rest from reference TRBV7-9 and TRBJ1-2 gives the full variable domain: DTGVSQNPRHKITKRGQNVTFRCDPISEHNRLYWYRQTLGQGPEFLTYFQNEAQLEKSRLLSDRFSAERPKGSFSTLEIQRTEQGDSAMYLCASSPNDRDGYTFGSGTRLTVV.

The CDR3 here is CAIDLPRAYEQYF. In DNA form, the CDR3 reads TGTGCCATCGATTTACCCAGGGCCTACGAGCAGTACTTC. V gene TRBV21-1 combines with J gene TRBJ2-7; the table's D call, TRBD1, has no DNA check behind it. TRBV21-1 counts as a pseudogene. There are 13 residues in the CDR3.

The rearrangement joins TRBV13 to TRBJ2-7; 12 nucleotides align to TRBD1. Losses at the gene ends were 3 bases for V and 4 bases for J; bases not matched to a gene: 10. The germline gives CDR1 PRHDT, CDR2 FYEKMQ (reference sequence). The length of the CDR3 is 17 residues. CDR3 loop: CASSFGAPGQGAYEQYF. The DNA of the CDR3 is TGTGCCAGCAGCTTTGGAGCTCCGGGACAGGGGGCTTACGAGCAGTACTTC.

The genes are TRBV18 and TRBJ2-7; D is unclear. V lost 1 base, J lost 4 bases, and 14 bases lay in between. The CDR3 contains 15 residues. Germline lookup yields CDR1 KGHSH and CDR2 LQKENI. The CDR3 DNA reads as TGTGCCAGCTCACCACAAGACGGCCCAGTTTACGAGCAGTACTTC. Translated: CASSPQDGPVYEQYF.

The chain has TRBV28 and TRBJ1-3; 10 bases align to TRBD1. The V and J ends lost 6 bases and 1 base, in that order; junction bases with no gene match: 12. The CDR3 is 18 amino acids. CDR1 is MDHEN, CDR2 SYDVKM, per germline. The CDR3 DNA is TGTGCCAGCAGGCCTCCATATGGACAGGGGGTTTCTGGAAACACCATATATTTT. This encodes CASRPPYGQGVSGNTIYF.

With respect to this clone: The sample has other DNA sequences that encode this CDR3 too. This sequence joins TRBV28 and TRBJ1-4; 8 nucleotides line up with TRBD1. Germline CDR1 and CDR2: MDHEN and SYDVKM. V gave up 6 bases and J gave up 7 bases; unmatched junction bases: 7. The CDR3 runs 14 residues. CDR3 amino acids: CASSLQGESEKLFF. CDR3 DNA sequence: TGTGCCAGCAGCCTACAGGGGGAAAGTGAAAAACTGTTTTTT.

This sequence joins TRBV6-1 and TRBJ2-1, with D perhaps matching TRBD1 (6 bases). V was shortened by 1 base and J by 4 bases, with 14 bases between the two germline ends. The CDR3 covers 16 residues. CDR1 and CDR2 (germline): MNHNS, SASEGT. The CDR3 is CASSEDFWGLYNEQFF. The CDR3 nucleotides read TGTGCCAGCAGTGAAGACTTTTGGGGGCTGTACAATGAGCAGTTCTTC.

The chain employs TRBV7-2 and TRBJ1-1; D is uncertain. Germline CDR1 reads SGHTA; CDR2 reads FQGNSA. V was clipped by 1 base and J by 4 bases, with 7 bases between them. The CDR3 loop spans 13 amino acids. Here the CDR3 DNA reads TGTGCCAGCAGCTTAGGGGGAAGCACTGAAGCTTTCTTT. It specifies CASSLGGSTEAFF. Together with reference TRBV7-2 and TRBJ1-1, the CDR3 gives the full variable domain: GAGVSQSPSNKVTEKGKDVELRCDPISGHTALYWYRQSLGQGLEFLIYFQGNSAPDKSGLPSDRFSAERTGGSVSTLTIQRTQQEDSAVYLCASSLGGSTEAFFGQGTRLTVV.

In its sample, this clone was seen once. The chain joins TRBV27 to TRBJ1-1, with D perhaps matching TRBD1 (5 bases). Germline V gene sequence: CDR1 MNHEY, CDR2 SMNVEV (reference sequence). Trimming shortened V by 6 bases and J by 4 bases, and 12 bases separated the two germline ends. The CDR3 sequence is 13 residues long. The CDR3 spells CASSSRVVTEAFF. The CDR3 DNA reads TGTGCCAGCAGCTCCAGGGTGGTCACTGAAGCTTTCTTT.

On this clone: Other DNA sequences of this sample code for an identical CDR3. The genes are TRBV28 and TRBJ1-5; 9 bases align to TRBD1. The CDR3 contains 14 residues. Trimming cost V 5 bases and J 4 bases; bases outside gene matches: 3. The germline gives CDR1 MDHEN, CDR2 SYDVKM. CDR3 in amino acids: CASSTGGGNQPQHF. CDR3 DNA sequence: TGTGCCAGCAGTACAGGGGGCGGGAATCAGCCCCAGCATTTT.

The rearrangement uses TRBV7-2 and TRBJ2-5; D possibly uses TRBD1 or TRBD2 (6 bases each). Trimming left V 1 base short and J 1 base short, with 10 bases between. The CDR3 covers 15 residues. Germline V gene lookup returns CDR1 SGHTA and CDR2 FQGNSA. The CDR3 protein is CASSLVWGAQETQYF. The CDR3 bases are TGTGCCAGCAGCTTAGTTTGGGGGGCCCAAGAGACCCAGTACTTC.

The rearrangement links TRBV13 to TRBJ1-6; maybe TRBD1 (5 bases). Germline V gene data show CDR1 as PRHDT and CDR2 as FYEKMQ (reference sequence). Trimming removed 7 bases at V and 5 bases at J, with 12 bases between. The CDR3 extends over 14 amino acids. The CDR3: CASNRQGDNSPLHF. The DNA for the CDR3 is TGTGCCAGCAATCGCCAAGGGGATAATTCACCCCTCCACTTT.

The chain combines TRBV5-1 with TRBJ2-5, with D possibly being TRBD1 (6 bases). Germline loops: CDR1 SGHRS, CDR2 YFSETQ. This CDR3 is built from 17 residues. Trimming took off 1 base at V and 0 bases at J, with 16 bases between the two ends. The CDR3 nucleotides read TGCGCCAGCAGCTTGCCAACGACAACAGGGAACCAAGAGACCCAGTACTTC. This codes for CASSLPTTTGNQETQYF.

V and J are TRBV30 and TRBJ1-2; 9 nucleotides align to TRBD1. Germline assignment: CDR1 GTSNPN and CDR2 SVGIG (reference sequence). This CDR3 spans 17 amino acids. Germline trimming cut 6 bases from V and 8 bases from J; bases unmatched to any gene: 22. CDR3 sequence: CACPSRPGQGLIGGYTF. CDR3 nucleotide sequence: TGTGCCTGCCCGTCCCGACCGGGACAGGGCTTAATTGGAGGCTACACCTTC.

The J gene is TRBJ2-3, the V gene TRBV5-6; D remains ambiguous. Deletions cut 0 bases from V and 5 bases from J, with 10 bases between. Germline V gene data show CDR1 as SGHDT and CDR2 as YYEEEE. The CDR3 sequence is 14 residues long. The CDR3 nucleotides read TGTGCCAGCAGCTTGGGGGCTAGTGGAGATACGCAGTATTTT. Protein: CASSLGASGDTQYF.

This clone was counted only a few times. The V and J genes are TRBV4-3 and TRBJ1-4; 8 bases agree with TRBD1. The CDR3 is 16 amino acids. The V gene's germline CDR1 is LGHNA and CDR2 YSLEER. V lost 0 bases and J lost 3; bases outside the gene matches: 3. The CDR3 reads CASSQERDRSNEKLFF. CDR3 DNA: TGCGCCAGCAGCCAAGAAAGGGACAGGTCTAATGAAAAACTGTTTTTT.